These T cell receptor beta chains were read from a single sample in a study of CD8 T cells in ankylosing spondylitis. TCRdb re-called the 5' RACE reads through MiXCR, storing one row per CDR3 protein. This sample yields some 240,000 distinct CDR3 sequences, of which 8.6% are seen a single time; under 7.5% belongs to the top ten. The sequenced sample consisted of blood, either unsorted or a sorted T cell fraction (not recorded which). These receptors were collected from a male donor with ankylosing spondylitis or in good health (not recorded which). Both conserved end residues are part of each CDR3. The D gene is left open where the match is weak. The size of a clone is reported for some rows only, either as once, few or many, or as a class for expanded clones.

clone size: .; J gene: TRBJ1-1; V gene: TRBV30; D gene: .; CDR3 protein: CAWGLVNTEAFF; CDR3 DNA: TGTGCCTGGGGACTGGTGAACACTGAAGCTTTCTTT
clone size: many; J gene: TRBJ1-4; V gene: TRBV11-2; D gene: .; CDR3 protein: CASSLESDVGFADKSGKLFF; CDR3 DNA: TGTGCCAGCAGCTTAGAATCGGACGTGGGTTTCGCCGACAAGTCCGGGAAACTGTTTTTT
clone size: many; J gene: TRBJ2-2; V gene: TRBV5-6; D gene: .; CDR3 protein: CASSPPGNTGELFF; CDR3 DNA: TGTGCCAGCAGCCCGCCGGGAAACACCGGGGAGCTGTTTTTT
clone size: many; J gene: TRBJ2-2; V gene: TRBV7-7; D gene: .; CDR3 protein: CASSSGDFGELFF; CDR3 DNA: TGTGCTAGCAGCTCGGGGGATTTTGGGGAGCTGTTTTTT
clone size: many; J gene: TRBJ2-1; V gene: TRBV5-1; D gene: TRBD1; CDR3 protein: CASSLWPPGRGYNEQFF; CDR3 DNA: TGCGCCAGCAGCTTGTGGCCCCCCGGCAGGGGGTACAATGAGCAGTTCTTC
clone size: many; J gene: TRBJ2-3; V gene: TRBV7-9; D gene: .; CDR3 protein: CASSLEVATGRGDTQYF; CDR3 DNA: TGTGCCAGCAGCTTAGAGGTGGCGACGGGGCGCGGGGATACGCAGTATTTT
clone size: few; J gene: TRBJ2-1; V gene: TRBV20-1; D gene: TRBD1; CDR3 protein: CSARVPGQGAREQFF; CDR3 DNA: TGCAGTGCTAGAGTCCCCGGGCAGGGGGCTAGGGAGCAGTTCTTC
clone size: many; J gene: TRBJ2-1; V gene: TRBV20-1; D gene: TRBD2; CDR3 protein: CSASPSGERDEQFF; CDR3 DNA: TGCAGTGCTAGTCCTAGCGGAGAGAGGGATGAGCAGTTCTTC
clone size: many; J gene: TRBJ2-7; V gene: TRBV12-3/TRBV12-4; D gene: .; CDR3 protein: CATGPSSYEQYF; CDR3 DNA: TGTGCCACAGGGCCGAGCTCCTACGAGCAGTACTTC
clone size: many; J gene: TRBJ2-7; V gene: TRBV20-1; D gene: .; CDR3 protein: CSAVSGKSYEQYF; CDR3 DNA: TGCAGTGCTGTTTCAGGGAAGTCCTACGAGCAGTACTTC
clone size: few; J gene: TRBJ1-1; V gene: TRBV7-9; D gene: .; CDR3 protein: CASSAEGPEAFF; CDR3 DNA: TGTGCCAGCAGTGCCGAGGGGCCGGAAGCTTTCTTT
clone size: few; J gene: TRBJ1-5; V gene: TRBV30; D gene: TRBD1; CDR3 protein: CAWSVPGGYQPQHF; CDR3 DNA: TGTGCCTGGAGTGTTCCAGGGGGCTATCAGCCCCAGCATTTT
clone size: many; J gene: TRBJ1-4; V gene: TRBV3-1; D gene: TRBD1; CDR3 protein: CASSSSQGANEKLFF; CDR3 DNA: TGTGCCAGCAGCTCCTCGCAGGGGGCTAATGAAAAACTGTTTTTT
clone size: .; J gene: TRBJ2-7; V gene: TRBV4-3; D gene: TRBD2; CDR3 protein: CASSRTSGTSGDSYEQYF; CDR3 DNA: TGCGCCAGCAGCCGAACTTCCGGGACTAGCGGAGACTCCTACGAGCAGTACTTC
clone size: many; J gene: TRBJ1-4; V gene: TRBV4-1; D gene: .; CDR3 protein: CASSQGVAGSEKLFF; CDR3 DNA: TGCGCCAGCAGCCAAGGAGTAGCAGGGTCCGAAAAACTGTTTTTT
clone size: .; J gene: TRBJ1-2; V gene: TRBV5-4; D gene: .; CDR3 protein: CASSLTLGSRYGYTF; CDR3 DNA: TGTGCCAGCAGCTTGACACTCGGCAGCCGGTATGGCTACACCTTC
clone size: .; J gene: TRBJ2-7; V gene: TRBV7-2; D gene: .; CDR3 protein: CASSLQGGGEQYF; CDR3 DNA: TGTGCCAGCAGCTTGCAGGGGGGGGGCGAGCAGTACTTC
clone size: many; J gene: TRBJ1-1; V gene: TRBV5-1; D gene: TRBD1; CDR3 protein: CASSPVPGQGWNTEAFF; CDR3 DNA: TGCGCCAGCAGCCCAGTCCCGGGACAGGGTTGGAACACTGAAGCTTTCTTT
clone size: many; J gene: TRBJ1-6; V gene: TRBV12-3/TRBV12-4; D gene: TRBD1; CDR3 protein: CASSFGTGGSPLHF; CDR3 DNA: TGTGCCAGCAGCTTCGGGACAGGGGGATCACCCCTCCACTTT
clone size: many; J gene: TRBJ2-3; V gene: TRBV6-5; D gene: .; CDR3 protein: CASSYGSTDTQYF; CDR3 DNA: TGTGCCAGCAGTTACGGGAGTACAGATACGCAGTATTTT
clone size: many; J gene: TRBJ2-1; V gene: TRBV6-2/TRBV6-3; D gene: TRBD2; CDR3 protein: CASTPSGGSYNEQFF; CDR3 DNA: TGTGCCAGCACGCCCAGCGGGGGCTCCTACAATGAGCAGTTCTTC
clone size: many; J gene: TRBJ2-1; V gene: TRBV20-1; D gene: TRBD2; CDR3 protein: CSAIGTTLYNEQFF; CDR3 DNA: TGCAGTGCTATTGGGACTACCCTCTACAATGAGCAGTTCTTC
clone size: many; J gene: TRBJ2-3; V gene: TRBV11-2; D gene: .; CDR3 protein: CASRLGLRTDTQYF; CDR3 DNA: TGTGCCAGCAGGTTAGGACTACGCACAGATACGCAGTATTTT
clone size: few; J gene: TRBJ2-1; V gene: TRBV27; D gene: .; CDR3 protein: CASSLGQLYNEQFF; CDR3 DNA: TGTGCCAGCAGTTTGGGGCAGCTATACAATGAGCAGTTCTTC
clone size: many; J gene: TRBJ2-1; V gene: TRBV7-2; D gene: .; CDR3 protein: CASSLIQGNYNEQFF; CDR3 DNA: TGTGCCAGCAGCTTAATACAGGGTAACTACAATGAGCAGTTCTTC
clone size: .; J gene: TRBJ2-5; V gene: TRBV9; D gene: .; CDR3 protein: CASSGGGGETQYF; CDR3 DNA: TGTGCCAGCAGCGGCGGCGGTGGGGAGACCCAGTACTTC
clone size: many; J gene: TRBJ2-1; V gene: TRBV5-1; D gene: TRBD2; CDR3 protein: CASSLLAGGGNEQFF; CDR3 DNA: TGCGCCAGCAGCTTACTAGCGGGAGGGGGCAATGAGCAGTTCTTC
clone size: few; J gene: TRBJ2-1; V gene: TRBV7-9; D gene: .; CDR3 protein: CASSFIRGGYNEQFF; CDR3 DNA: TGTGCCAGCAGCTTCATTCGGGGTGGCTACAATGAGCAGTTCTTC
clone size: few; J gene: TRBJ2-3; V gene: TRBV21-1; D gene: .; CDR3 protein: CASSTRDSTDTQYF; CDR3 DNA: TGTGCCAGCAGCACGCGGGACAGCACAGATACGCAGTATTTT
clone size: many; J gene: TRBJ2-7; V gene: TRBV6-5; D gene: .; CDR3 protein: CASSYQAIGYEQYF; CDR3 DNA: TGTGCCAGCAGTTACCAGGCGATCGGCTACGAGCAGTACTTC
clone size: many; J gene: TRBJ2-6; V gene: TRBV30; D gene: .; CDR3 protein: CAWSRIQGSGANVLTF; CDR3 DNA: TGTGCCTGGAGTCGCATCCAAGGATCTGGGGCCAACGTCCTGACTTTC
clone size: many; J gene: TRBJ1-5; V gene: TRBV5-1; D gene: TRBD1; CDR3 protein: CASSQGANNQPQHF; CDR3 DNA: TGCGCCAGCAGCCAGGGGGCAAACAATCAGCCCCAGCATTTT
clone size: many; J gene: TRBJ2-1; V gene: TRBV3-1; D gene: .; CDR3 protein: CASSSDSDNEQFF; CDR3 DNA: TGTGCCAGCAGCTCCGACAGCGACAATGAGCAGTTCTTC
clone size: few; J gene: TRBJ2-1; V gene: TRBV24-1; D gene: TRBD1; CDR3 protein: CATSAPTGTGSLNEQFF; CDR3 DNA: TGTGCCACCAGTGCCCCAACCGGGACAGGGTCCTTGAATGAGCAGTTCTTC
clone size: many; J gene: TRBJ1-5; V gene: TRBV6-1; D gene: .; CDR3 protein: CASSERGSNQPQHF; CDR3 DNA: TGTGCCAGCAGTGAAAGGGGTAGCAATCAGCCCCAGCATTTT
clone size: many; J gene: TRBJ1-2; V gene: TRBV20-1; D gene: .; CDR3 protein: CSATLEGPLGGYTF; CDR3 DNA: TGCAGTGCCACCCTGGAGGGGCCCTTGGGTGGCTACACCTTC
clone size: .; J gene: TRBJ2-5; V gene: TRBV3-1; D gene: TRBD2; CDR3 protein: CASSPPRGGVETQYF; CDR3 DNA: TGTGCCAGCAGCCCCCCACGGGGGGGTGTAGAGACCCAGTACTTC
clone size: many; J gene: TRBJ1-4; V gene: TRBV20-1; D gene: TRBD1; CDR3 protein: CSASGTGVVEKLFF; CDR3 DNA: TGCAGTGCTAGCGGGACAGGGGTTGTTGAAAAACTGTTTTTT